One and the same sample provided the 16 T cell receptor beta chains below, sequenced in a study of T cell changes during pregnancy in multiple sclerosis. Sequencing was performed with immunoSEQ multiplex PCR; in TCRdb, only in-frame clones are kept and a portion is missing. The table shows some 51,000 clones, with approximately 93% occurring only once. Sample: CD4+ T cells from peripheral blood mononuclear cells, taken in the first trimester of pregnancy. The source is a female donor with multiple sclerosis, enrolled in a pregnancy study.

The chain combines TRBV1 with TRBJ2-5; the D call of TRBD2 is as the table states it, not checked on the DNA. TRBV1 constitutes a pseudogene. The CDR3 consists of 18 residues. The CDR3 region has the DNA TGCACCAGCAGCCAAGAATCGTGGACTAGCGGGGCTCAAGAGACCCAGTACTTC. It is translated as CTSSQESWTSGAQETQYF.

The rearrangement joins TRBV5-4 to TRBJ2-5, with 7 bases matching TRBD1. The germline V gene encodes CDR1 SGHNT and CDR2 YYREEE (reference sequence). The length of the CDR3 is 13 residues. The J segment lost 5 bases and the V segment lost 4 bases, leaving 5 bases of the junction unmatched. CDR3 nucleotides: TGTGCCAGCAGCCTCGACAGGGCGGAGACCCAGTACTTC. The encoded protein is CASSLDRAETQYF.

This chain uses TRBV18 with TRBJ2-6; TRBD1 aligns across 11 bases. The V and J ends lost 3 bases and 1 base, in that order; junction bases with no gene match: 2. Germline V CDR1 and CDR2: KGHSH, LQKENI. This CDR3 spans 17 amino acids. Here the CDR3 DNA reads TGTGCCAGCTCACCGGGACAGGGGGTTTCTGGGGCCAACGTCCTGACTTTC. Translation gives CASSPGQGVSGANVLTF.

The chain joins TRBV5-4 to TRBJ1-3; perhaps TRBD1 as D (5 bases). The CDR3 runs to 15 residues. Germline values: CDR1 SGHNT, CDR2 YYREEE (reference sequence). Trimming took off 2 bases at V and 0 bases at J, with 9 bases between the two ends. The CDR3 reads CASSFQGSSGNTIYF. Written as DNA, the CDR3 is TGTGCCAGCAGCTTCCAGGGTAGCTCTGGAAACACCATATATTTT.

In regard to this clone: Other DNA sequences in this specimen translate into the identical CDR3. CDR3 DNA sequence: TGTGCCAGCAGAGGGGGCTCAGGGGCCAACGTCCTGACTTTC. Residues: CASRGGSGANVLTF. The chain recombines TRBV2 with TRBJ2-6; 7 bases are a match to TRBD1. The CDR3 is made up of 14 amino acids. The germline V gene has CDR1 SNHLY and CDR2 FYNNEI. The V segment lost 6 bases and the J segment 4 bases; nucleotides outside the gene matches: 3.

J is TRBJ2-7 and V is TRBV30; the D is unclear. Between the trimmed V and J ends, which lost 4 bases and 7 bases, there was a span of 11 bases. CDR1 and CDR2 from the germline V gene are GTSNPN and SVGIG (reference sequence). The CDR3 totals 11 residues. The CDR3 sequence: CAWKSTGEQYF. CDR3 DNA: TGTGCCTGGAAGTCTACGGGTGAGCAGTACTTC.

V and J are TRBV27 and TRBJ2-1, with 8 bases that match TRBD2. CDR1 is MNHEY and CDR2 is SMNVEV in the germline V gene (reference sequence). This CDR3 has 18 amino acids. The V segment lost 2 bases and the J segment 8 bases; nucleotides outside the gene matches: 17. The CDR3 nucleotides read TGTGCCAGCAGTTTACTTTGGACCTTGGGAGCGGGGGTCTATGAGCAGTTCTTC. Protein: CASSLLWTLGAGVYEQFF.

In DNA, the CDR3 is TGCGCCAGCAGTTCGGTGGGGAAGGAGGGGACAGATACGCAGTATTTT. This translates into CASSSVGKEGTDTQYF. The chain links TRBV5-1 to TRBJ2-3, with D possibly TRBD2 on 6 matching bases. Germline CDR1 SGHRS, CDR2 YFSETQ. The CDR3 consists of 16 residues. V gave up 5 bases and J gave up 3 bases, with 19 bases separating them.

This rearrangement joins TRBV10-1 to TRBJ2-7, with D perhaps matching TRBD2 (5 bases). CDR3 length: 13 amino acids. V gave up 7 bases and J gave up 6 bases, with 16 bases separating them. The V gene's germline CDR1 is WNHNN and CDR2 SYGVQD (reference sequence). CDR3 coding DNA: TGCGCCAGCACTCACAACCAACGGGGCGAGCAGTACTTC. Protein product: CASTHNQRGEQYF.

The gene calls are TRBV19 and TRBJ1-5; 11 bases agree with TRBD1. The germline CDR1 and CDR2 sequences are LNHDA and SQIVND (reference sequence). V lost 6 bases, J lost 0 bases, and 13 bases stayed unmatched. This CDR3 is built from 19 residues. The CDR3 protein is CASRRTGTGGPNSNQPQHF. CDR3 sequence (DNA): TGTGCCAGTAGAAGAACCGGGACAGGGGGTCCAAATAGCAATCAGCCCCAGCATTTT. Combining the CDR3 with reference TRBV19 and TRBJ1-5 gives the whole variable domain DGGITQSPKYLFRKEGQNVTLSCEQNLNHDAMYWYRQDPGQGLRLIYYSQIVNDFQKGDIAEGYSVSREKKESFPLTVTSAQKNPTAFYLCASRRTGTGGPNSNQPQHFGDGTRLSIL.

The chain recombines TRBV5-1 with TRBJ2-2; D remains unclear. V shed 0 bases and J shed 1 base, with 7 bases lying between them. CDR1 and CDR2 (germline): SGHRS, YFSETQ. The CDR3 runs to 15 residues. The CDR3 region is CASSLDMLNTGELFF. For the CDR3, the DNA is TGCGCCAGCAGCTTGGACATGTTGAACACCGGGGAGCTGTTTTTT.

The V and J genes are TRBV10-3 and TRBJ1-2, with 7 bases identical to TRBD1. CDR3 size: 13 residues. With 6 bases clipped from V and 4 bases from J, the junction kept 5 bases outside the gene matches. The germline V gene encodes CDR1 ENHRY and CDR2 SYGVKD. CDR3 sequence (DNA): TGTGCCATCAGCGCCGGGACAGTCTATGGCTACACCTTC. It is translated as CAISAGTVYGYTF.

This rearrangement joins TRBV19 to TRBJ1-6; perhaps TRBD1 as D (5 bases). Germline CDR1 is LNHDA and CDR2 is SQIVND (reference sequence). Trimming took off 10 bases at V and 7 bases at J, with 14 bases between the two ends. The CDR3 has 13 residues. DNA of the CDR3: TGTGCCACGATGGGGCCCACGAATTCACCCCTCCACTTT. Translated: CATMGPTNSPLHF.

The V gene is TRBV29-1, the J gene TRBJ2-2; possibly TRBD1 for D (5 bases). Trimming left V 3 bases short and J 5 bases short, with 7 bases between. Germline CDR1 reads SQVTM; CDR2 reads ANQGSEA. The CDR3 covers 12 residues. This CDR3 is CSVDDRTGELFF. CDR3 in DNA: TGCAGCGTTGACGACAGAACCGGGGAGCTGTTTTTT.

This clone was counted once. This rearrangement joins TRBV5-1 to TRBJ1-1; 7 bases are a match to TRBD1. V trimming: 4 bases; J trimming: 1 base; junction bases outside the gene matches: 10. This CDR3 contains 16 residues. Germline CDR1 reads SGHRS; CDR2 reads YFSETQ. CDR3 sequence reads: CASSNKDRTKNTEAFF. The CDR3, as DNA: TGCGCCAGCAGCAATAAGGACAGGACGAAGAACACTGAAGCTTTCTTT.

The CDR3 sequence is CASSDPIKDSNQPQHF. The CDR3 DNA is TGTGCCAGCAGTGACCCGATCAAGGACTCCAATCAGCCCCAGCATTTT. This chain connects TRBV6-1 to TRBJ1-5; no reliable D call. V gave up 3 bases and J gave up 3 bases, with 15 bases separating them. This CDR3 has 16 amino acids. From germline, CDR1 is MNHNS and CDR2 SASEGT.